This TCR beta chain was found in a study of T cell responses to AZD1222 COVID-19 vaccine (dated by TCRdb to the early 2020s). The study in broad terms: AZD1222 recipients given second doses at about 4 weeks or at about 12 weeks were pooled, since spike-specific TCR depth and breadth were not found to differ between the two schedules. Trial participants were enrolled by age into 18-55, 56-69 and 70-plus year subgroups, with roughly 160, 29 and 62 TCR-sequenced participants respectively. TCR sequencing covered some 240 trial participants: 200 to 210 given two doses of AZD1222 and around 25 given two doses of MenACWY control vaccine. The investigation overall reported the following: Participants were mostly white British, with more females than males. The authors suggested clonal diversity may have been underestimated. Reportedly, close to half of the unique spike-specific TCRs recognized epitopes lying outside the regions that are mutated in the B.1.351 and B.1.1.7 variants. The whole spike protein was spanned by vaccine-associated CD4 TCRs, and dominant responses were seen in regions 160-218 and 743-854. In the small 56-69-year group, the increase in depth fell short of significance, most likely because of low power. Conclusions about previously exposed vaccinees are limited because only six or seven AZD1222 recipients were SARS-CoV-2 seropositive at baseline. After two AZD1222 doses, both the breadth and the depth of spike-specific TCRs were significantly higher than at day 0 and than in MenACWY recipients. Because no day 14 peak-response samples were available, the repertoires could be characterized only after the peak T cell response.

Explained via the paper, the time point label denotes: baseline before first vaccination. The vaccinee samples were drawn from two UK trials, COV001 and COV002, one of which was a single-blind randomized controlled phase 2/3 trial testing AZD1222 (ChAdOx1 nCoV-19) in healthy adults. For TCRbeta chain sequencing, PBMC samples from trial participants were taken at day 0 and at day 28 after the second dose. The CDR3 regions of human TCRbeta chains were analyzed by immunosequencing. As for the original processing: Repertoire TCRs were checked for matches against a reference library of SARS-CoV-2-specific TCRs that had been generated using the MIRA antigen-specificity platform. Breadth was defined as the fraction of unique TCRs that were SARS-CoV-2-associated. Depth was defined as the fraction of total T cells that were SARS-CoV-2-associated. Each spike-specific TCR was assigned to its reactive spike region and to a CD4 or CD8 class using the MIRA data. Log10-transformed breadth and depth values were compared by one-way ANOVA with Sidak's multiple comparisons tests. Imported from immuneACCESS, the table was reduced by TCRdb to in-frame sequences with V and J called. These copies leave out some clones; in studies compared against another copy, an unresolved V gene accounts for under half, and the cause of the remainder is not known. V, J and clone size reflect that table, while D and trimming were determined from the DNA. The sample yields about 180,000 clones; roughly nine tenths were counted once. The ten largest account for around 1.6% of the sample.

This clone has just a few counts. The clone's antigen remains unknown. The record has no base qualities; no much larger clone is one base away. V is pruned by 5 bases and J by 1 base, leaving 5 bases of the junction without a gene match. The germline V gene provides CDR1 MNHEY and CDR2 SVGAGI. Inclusive of the bounding cysteine and phenylalanine, the CDR3 is 15 residues long. CDR3 DNA only is kept here, 45 bases in frame from base 1. The TCR sequence derives from an adult in good health. The sample was peripheral blood, taken on day 0 of AZD1222 vaccination. Recombination joined TRBV6-5 with TRBJ1-5, with TRBD1 identical over 7 junction bases. Here the CDR3 is given as CASSRDSLSNQPQHF. At the DNA level, the sequence is TGTGCCAGCAGTCGGGACAGCTTAAGCAATCAGCCCCAGCATTTT.